This T cell receptor (beta chain) was sequenced during a study of shared clonotypes between healthy human individuals. Profiled with immunoSEQ multiplex PCR; TCRdb holds only in-frame clones, not every one. The data contain over 2 million clones, roughly 94% of them singletons. Overall study results and limits: Estimated clonotype richness was generally higher in naive than memory subsets. Across four donors, naive CD4 shared 5% to 6.5%, naive CD8 around 4%, memory CD4 more than 2%, memory CD8 0.4%.

Naive CD45RA+ and memory CD45RA-negative subsets were split from CD4+ cells. This clone was found once. Its antigen is not known. Sequenced input: naive CD4+ T cells sorted from blood. This sample's subset: CD45RA+ positively selected. This clonotype was sampled from a man in his late teens or twenties in good health.

The CDR3 loop is CASSLTFGDQETQYF. CDR3 bases: TGTGCCAGCAGCTTAACCTTCGGAGACCAAGAGACCCAGTACTTC. The J gene is TRBJ2-5, the V gene TRBV7-3; D not resolved. V was clipped by 0 bases and J by 0 bases, with 8 bases between them. CDR1 is SGHTA and CDR2 is FQGTGA in the germline V gene. The length of the CDR3 is 15 residues.